The rows below give T cell receptor beta chains drawn from one sample of a study of CD8 T cells in ankylosing spondylitis. MiXCR was run by TCRdb on the 5' RACE reads, yielding one entry per CDR3 protein. The table shows 300,000 to 350,000 distinct CDR3 sequences, with less than 25% occurring only once. The sequencing input was blood, either unsorted or a sorted T cell fraction (not recorded which). The source of these receptors is a female donor with ankylosing spondylitis or in good health (not recorded which). CDR3s include the opening cysteine and the closing phenylalanine or tryptophan. D genes are given only for firm matches. A clone size is listed for some rows: how often the clone was seen (once, few, many), or a class if it is expanded.

v_gene	abundance	j_gene	d_gene	CDR3nt	CDR3aa
TRBV10-1	few	TRBJ2-1	.	TGCGCCAGCAATTCCTACAATGAGCAGTTCTTC	CASNSYNEQFF
TRBV20-1	.	TRBJ1-1	.	TGCAGTGTTCGGTTTCCCGGGGCCGAGGAAGCTTTCTTT	CSVRFPGAEEAFF
TRBV25-1	many	TRBJ2-7	.	TGTGCCAGCAGTGCAACTAGAAACGAGCAGTACTTC	CASSATRNEQYF
TRBV5-1	few	TRBJ2-1	.	TGCGCCAGCAGCTTTGTACTTGCTAGCTCCTACAATGAGCAGTTCTTC	CASSFVLASSYNEQFF
TRBV20-1	.	TRBJ2-1	.	TGCAGTGCTCTGAGTGAGCGGAACGTCTACAATGAGCAGTTCTTC	CSALSERNVYNEQFF
TRBV20-1	.	TRBJ2-7	TRBD2	TGCAGTGCTCAGACTAGCGGGCACTACGAGCAGTACTTC	CSAQTSGHYEQYF
TRBV12-3/TRBV12-4	.	TRBJ2-7	.	TGTGCCAGCAGTTTATCTGGGCTCCTTAACGAGCAGTACTTC	CASSLSGLLNEQYF
TRBV12-3/TRBV12-4	.	TRBJ1-1	TRBD1	TGTGCCAGCCTCTCAGGGGGGCCCACTGAAGCCTTCTTT	CASLSGGPTEAFF
TRBV18	.	TRBJ2-1	TRBD2	TGTGCCAGCTCAGAGCGGGAGGGCCAAGAGCAGTTCTTC	CASSEREGQEQFF
TRBV5-1	.	TRBJ2-7	.	TGCGCCAGCAGCTTATCCCCCTCGTACGAGCAGTACTTC	CASSLSPSYEQYF
TRBV7-2	.	TRBJ2-3	.	TGTGCCAGCAGCACCAGTCCCGGGGTTGGTACGCAGTATTTT	CASSTSPGVGTQYF
TRBV6-2/TRBV6-3	.	TRBJ2-1	.	TGTGCCAGCAGTTATAGGGGGAGGGGTGGCAATGAGCAGTTCTTC	CASSYRGRGGNEQFF
TRBV29-1	few	TRBJ2-7	.	TGCAGCGTTGCATGGACCTACGAGCAGTACTTC	CSVAWTYEQYF
TRBV20-1	many	TRBJ2-1	TRBD2	TGCAGTGCCCGGTCGGTAGCGGGGGTGAATGAGCAGTTCTTC	CSARSVAGVNEQFF
TRBV19	few	TRBJ2-5	.	TGTGCCAGTAGTATCTCGGCGGCGCAAGAGACCCAGTACTTC	CASSISAAQETQYF
TRBV12-5	.	TRBJ2-2	TRBD1	TGTGCTAGTGGTGGCCGGACAGGTAACACCGGGGAGCTGTTTTTT	CASGGRTGNTGELFF
TRBV6-1	.	TRBJ2-1	TRBD2	TGTGCCAGCAGTGCCCGCCTAGCGGACTACAATGAGCAGTTCTTC	CASSARLADYNEQFF
TRBV20-1	few	TRBJ2-5	.	TGCAGTCCCCTTGGACTTCAAGAGACCCAGTACTTC	CSPLGLQETQYF
TRBV30	.	TRBJ2-7	TRBD2	TGTGCCTGGAGTGGTCTGGCGGGAGGGAATGAGCAGTACTTC	CAWSGLAGGNEQYF
TRBV12-3/TRBV12-4	many	TRBJ2-5	TRBD1	TGTGCCAGCAGTTATCATGACAGGGCAGGAGGCCAAGAGACCCAGTACTTC	CASSYHDRAGGQETQYF
TRBV29-1	few	TRBJ2-7	TRBD1	TGCAGCGTTGACGGGACAGGGAGAGAGCAGTACTTC	CSVDGTGREQYF
TRBV5-1	many	TRBJ2-1	TRBD1	TGCGCCAGCTCCCTGGGACAGGGCGAGCACAATGAGCAGTTCTTC	CASSLGQGEHNEQFF
TRBV20-1	.	TRBJ2-7	.	TGCAGTGCTAGAGATGCTAGCGTAGTCCACGAGCAGTACTTC	CSARDASVVHEQYF
TRBV20-1	.	TRBJ2-7	.	TGCAGTGCTAGAGCGCGAGAGTGGGAGGCAACCTACGAGCAGTACTTC	CSARAREWEATYEQYF
TRBV9	few	TRBJ2-7	.	TGTGCCAGCAGCCGAACACCCGGGAGCTCCTACGAGCAGTACTTC	CASSRTPGSSYEQYF
TRBV24-1	few	TRBJ1-1	.	TGTGCCACCGACTGGAACGGGGCTTTCTTT	CATDWNGAFF
TRBV18	many	TRBJ1-1	TRBD1	TGTGCCAGCTCAGGCCAGGGGGACACTGAAGCTTTCTTT	CASSGQGDTEAFF
TRBV20-1	.	TRBJ2-1	TRBD2	TGCAGTGCTAGGGGCGGCGGGAGGGCGAACAATGAGCAGTTCTTC	CSARGGGRANNEQFF
TRBV20-1	.	TRBJ1-1	.	TGCAGTGCAAACAGGGTTGCTGAAGCTTTCTTT	CSANRVAEAFF
TRBV10-3	few	TRBJ2-2	.	TGTGCCATCAGTGGCGGGGACACCGGGGAGCTGTTTTTT	CAISGGDTGELFF
TRBV12-5	few	TRBJ2-2	TRBD1	TGTGCTAGTGCTTCGGACAGGGTGAACACCGGGGAGCTGTTTTTT	CASASDRVNTGELFF
TRBV6-5	few	TRBJ1-5	.	TGTGCCAGCAGTTATGGGGGTCTGAATCAGCCCCAGCATTTT	CASSYGGLNQPQHF
TRBV5-6	few	TRBJ1-2	TRBD1	TGTGCCAGCAGCTTGACACTCCGGGACAGGGCTAGGTATGGCTACACCTTC	CASSLTLRDRARYGYTF
TRBV4-3	few	TRBJ2-7	TRBD1	TGCGCCAGCAGCCAAGAGGCAGGGGGCGAAATCTACGAGCAGTACTTC	CASSQEAGGEIYEQYF
TRBV9	.	TRBJ2-1	TRBD2	TGTGCCAGCAGCCCCGGGACTAGCAGGAATGAGCAGTTCTTC	CASSPGTSRNEQFF
TRBV20-1	many	TRBJ2-5	.	TGCAGTGCGAGTTCTGGAGGGGTAAAGGAGACCCAGTACTTC	CSASSGGVKETQYF
TRBV20-1	.	TRBJ2-5	TRBD2	TGCAGTCCTTATATTCCGGGACTAGGGGAGACCCAGTACTTC	CSPYIPGLGETQYF
TRBV20-1	few	TRBJ2-7	TRBD1	TGCAGTGCTATTGGGACAGGGGCCAGGACTGCTAGGTACGAGCAGTACTTC	CSAIGTGARTARYEQYF
TRBV18	.	TRBJ2-1	TRBD2	TGTGCCAGCTCACCACGGACTAGATCATCCTACAATGAGCAGTTCTTC	CASSPRTRSSYNEQFF
TRBV6-2/TRBV6-3	few	TRBJ2-7	.	TGTGCCAGCACCTCCGGGACTGATTTTTCCTACGAGCAGTACTTC	CASTSGTDFSYEQYF
TRBV29-1	many	TRBJ2-3	TRBD2	TGCAGCGTACGACTAGCGGGAGGATCCACAGATACGCAGTATTTT	CSVRLAGGSTDTQYF
TRBV27	few	TRBJ2-7	TRBD2	TGTGCCAGCAGTTTAACGCTAGCGGGACCCTACGAGCAGTACTTC	CASSLTLAGPYEQYF
TRBV11-2	few	TRBJ1-1	.	TGTGCCAGCAGCTTAGATTTGGCAGGGGACACTGAAGCTTTCTTT	CASSLDLAGDTEAFF